Below, 17 T cell receptor beta chains from the same sample are listed, as sequenced in a study of T cell therapy after organ transplantation. No antigen has been assigned to these receptors. The protocol was immunoSEQ multiplex PCR, while the TCRdb copy is restricted to in-frame clones and leaves out a portion. The sample records 20,000 or so clones, about 83% being singletons. Time point of the sample: 20-29 weeks after completion of therapy. The sequencing here drew on CD8+ T cells from blood, taken after autologous CMV-specific T cell therapy. All receptors come from a human patient who had received a solid organ transplant and had CMV disease. Some T cells may be transferred from the graft donor.

V gene TRBV4-1 combines with J gene TRBJ1-1; TRBD1 aligns across 10 bases. The J segment lost 1 base and the V segment lost 3 bases, leaving 2 bases of the junction unmatched. Germline-derived CDR1 and CDR2 are MGHRA and YSYEKL. This CDR3 has 15 residues. DNA of the CDR3: TGCGCCAGCAGCCAGACAGGGGGCGGGAACACTGAAGCTTTCTTT. Protein sequence: CASSQTGGGNTEAFF.

The chain joins TRBV7-6 to TRBJ1-2; no clear D. The V gene lost 0 bases and the J gene lost 8 bases, with 7 bases spanning the gap. In germline, CDR1 is SGHVS, CDR2 FNYEAQ. CDR3 length: 12 residues. The CDR3 here is CASSLATEGYTF. CDR3 DNA: TGTGCCAGCAGCTTAGCGACGGAAGGCTACACCTTC.

The chain links TRBV7-3 to TRBJ2-1; D not certain. V lost 3 bases, J lost 6 bases, and 6 bases lay in between. CDR1 is SGHTA, CDR2 FQGTGA, per germline. This CDR3 region has 12 residues. DNA of the CDR3: TGTGCCAGCAGCTTGCCCTCCAATGAGCAGTTCTTC. Translation gives CASSLPSNEQFF.

The V gene is TRBV13, the J gene TRBJ1-4, with D possibly being TRBD1 (5 bases). The CDR3 contains 15 residues. The V end lost 5 bases, the J end lost 2 bases, and 12 bases lay between the germline ends. Germline assignment: CDR1 PRHDT and CDR2 FYEKMQ (reference sequence). CDR3 amino acids: CASSPRAETNEKLFF. The CDR3, as DNA: TGTGCCAGCAGCCCCAGGGCGGAGACTAATGAAAAACTGTTTTTT.

This rearrangement joins TRBV13 to TRBJ2-3, with D possibly TRBD2 on 6 matching bases. The V gene's germline CDR1 is PRHDT and CDR2 FYEKMQ (reference sequence). The CDR3 consists of 15 residues. Trimming removed 5 bases from V and 2 bases from J, with 14 bases in between. The CDR3 here is CASSAGTGDTDTQYF. CDR3 bases: TGTGCCAGCAGCGCCGGGACGGGAGACACAGATACGCAGTATTTT.

The rearrangement joins TRBV9 to TRBJ1-5; unclear D gene. V was trimmed by 3 bases and J by 7 bases, leaving 14 bases between them. From germline, CDR1 is SGDLS and CDR2 YYNGEE. CDR3 length: 14 residues. The CDR3 region has the DNA TGTGCCAGCAGCGCATCACAGAGCTGGCAGCCCCAGCATTTT. Its translation: CASSASQSWQPQHF.

V gene TRBV15 combines with J gene TRBJ2-5, with 7 nucleotides matching TRBD2. The V gene end was trimmed by 0 bases and the J gene end by 1 base; junction bases not matched to a gene: 14. The CDR3 covers 19 residues. Germline lookup yields CDR1 LNHNV and CDR2 YYDKDF (reference sequence). For the CDR3, the DNA is TGTGCCACCAGCAGAGACCCCCCCGCAGCGGGACTTCCCCAAGAGACCCAGTACTTC. This codes for CATSRDPPAAGLPQETQYF.

This chain uses TRBV5-1 with TRBJ1-1; tentative D call: TRBD1 (5 bases). The V end lost 2 bases, the J end lost 0 bases, and 8 bases lay between the germline ends. Germline V gene lookup returns CDR1 SGHRS and CDR2 YFSETQ. This CDR3 contains 14 residues. The CDR3 DNA sequence: TGCGCCAGCAGCTTAACAGGCGTGAACACTGAAGCTTTCTTT. Translation: CASSLTGVNTEAFF.

This clone showed up just a few times. The chain has TRBV23-1 and TRBJ1-4; D is unclear. Being an ORF, TRBV23-1 has a function that is uncertain. V lost 8 bases, J lost 9 bases, and 7 bases lay in between. CDR3 size: 10 residues. CDR3 sequence reads: CASRCKKLFF. CDR3 DNA: TGCGCCAGCCGCTGTAAAAAACTGTTTTTT.

The chain couples TRBV10-3 to TRBJ2-7; D is unclear. Germline CDR1 reads ENHRY; CDR2 reads SYGVKD. The CDR3 is made up of 17 amino acids. Trimming stripped 3 bases from V and 0 bases from J, with 18 bases between. CDR3 DNA sequence: TGTGCCATCAGTGACCCGACCCCCACAATAGGCTCCTACGAGCAGTACTTC. Its translation: CAISDPTPTIGSYEQYF.

The CDR3 coding sequence is TGTGCCAGCAGCTTAGTAGTGGGAGCAATTAGGGAGCAGTTCTTC. As protein: CASSLVVGAIREQFF. The rearrangement links TRBV7-9 to TRBJ2-1, with D perhaps matching TRBD2 (5 bases). V was clipped by 1 base and J by 10 bases, with 17 bases between them. Looked up from germline, CDR1 is SEHNR and CDR2 is FQNEAQ (reference sequence). The CDR3 is 15 amino acids.

This chain connects TRBV4-1 to TRBJ2-4; 7 bases are a match to TRBD2. This CDR3 has 14 amino acids. V shed 1 base and J 7 bases; nucleotides not matched to a gene: 4. The germline CDR1 and CDR2 sequences are MGHRA and YSYEKL. The CDR3 loop reads CASSQAQGGNIQYF. The DNA for the CDR3 is TGCGCCAGCAGCCAAGCGCAGGGAGGGAACATTCAGTACTTC.

The chain is built from TRBV18 and TRBJ2-7; no clear D. CDR3 size: 13 residues. CDR1 is KGHSH and CDR2 is LQKENI in the germline V gene. Trimming removed 3 bases from V and 3 bases from J, with 9 bases in between. The CDR3 nucleotides are TGTGCCAGCTCACCGGGCCACCTCTACGAGCAGTACTTC. The encoded protein is CASSPGHLYEQYF.

This clone was counted only a few times. This sequence joins TRBV25-1 and TRBJ1-1; 8 positions agree with TRBD1. The CDR3 is 14 amino acids. Germline assignment: CDR1 MGHDK and CDR2 SYGVNS. J lost 4 bases, V lost 6 bases, and 7 bases had no gene match. DNA for the CDR3: TGTGCCAGCAGGCTGACAGGGGTGATCACTGAAGCTTTCTTT. Amino acids: CASRLTGVITEAFF.

V and J are TRBV7-2 and TRBJ1-1; D possibly corresponds to TRBD1 (5 bases). The CDR3 spans 16 residues. V was cut by 1 base and J by 1 base, with 13 bases left in between. Germline loops: CDR1 SGHTA, CDR2 FQGNSA. CDR3: CASSLVPGTENTEAFF. In nucleotides, the CDR3 is TGTGCCAGCAGCTTAGTTCCCGGGACTGAGAACACTGAAGCTTTCTTT.

With regard to this clone: Additional DNA sequences in this sample encode the identical CDR3. V gene TRBV20-1 combines with J gene TRBJ2-7; the D gene could be TRBD1 or TRBD2 (6 bases each). The V gene's germline CDR1 is DFQATT and CDR2 SNEGSKA (reference sequence). The CDR3 spans 11 residues. V lost 6 bases and J 3 bases, leaving 9 bases between the germline ends. CDR3 sequence: CSARDNYEQYF. CDR3 nucleotides: TGCAGTGCGCGGGACAACTACGAGCAGTACTTC.

The J gene is TRBJ2-2, the V gene TRBV28, with 10 bases that match TRBD2. CDR3 length equals 19 residues. V trimming: 6 bases; J trimming: 7 bases; junction bases outside the gene matches: 20. Germline-derived CDR1 and CDR2 are MDHEN and SYDVKM. CDR3 loop: CASRRGTGLTSGLSGELFF. The CDR3 DNA is TGTGCCAGCAGGCGGGGGACAGGTTTGACTAGCGGGCTTAGCGGGGAGCTGTTTTTT. The variable domain in full, completed from reference TRBV28 and TRBJ2-2, reads DVKVTQSSRYLVKRTGEKVFLECVQDMDHENMFWYRQDPGLGLRLIYFSYDVKMKEKGDIPEGYSVSREKKERFSLILESASTNQTSMYLCASRRGTGLTSGLSGELFFGEGSRLTVL.